The rows below give T cell receptor beta chains drawn from one sample of a study of blood T cells in healthy people across ages. TCRdb used MiXCR to reprocess the 5' RACE reads, holding one entry per CDR3 protein. The sample lists about 750,000 distinct CDR3 sequences; approximately 53% were seen once. The sample consisted of blood. These receptor sequences come from a man at least 80 years old in good health. Both conserved end residues are part of each CDR3. D genes are given only for firm matches. For some rows the clone size is stated as once, few or many, or as a class when expanded; others skip it.

TGCGCCAGCACGGGGATTCACTTCGGGGGTCAGTACAATGAGCAGTTCTTC	CASTGIHFGGQYNEQFF	NA	few	TRBV5-1	TRBJ2-1
TGTGCCAGCAGCCAAGATGGACAGGGGGCGGGTTCACCCCTCCACTTT	CASSQDGQGAGSPLHF	TRBD1	few	TRBV3-1	TRBJ1-6
TGTGCCAGCAGTTACGGCAGCCAGAACTACGAGCAGTACTTC	CASSYGSQNYEQYF	NA	few	TRBV6-5	TRBJ2-7
TGTGCCATCAGGGTGTATAATGAGCAGTTCTTC	CAIRVYNEQFF	NA	NA	TRBV10-3	TRBJ2-1
TGTGCCAGCACCAAAAGGGACAGGGTGACTGAAAAACTGTTTTTT	CASTKRDRVTEKLFF	TRBD1	NA	TRBV7-8	TRBJ1-4
TGTGCCAGCAGTTTCCACAATGAGCAGTACTTC	CASSFHNEQYF	NA	NA	TRBV6-5	TRBJ2-7
TGTGCCAGCAGTTCCTTGTCGACAGGCCCTAATGAAAAACTGTTTTTT	CASSSLSTGPNEKLFF	NA	NA	TRBV2	TRBJ1-4
TGTGCCAGCAGCTCCGGCACAGCCTCCTACGAGCAGTACTTC	CASSSGTASYEQYF	NA	NA	TRBV5-6	TRBJ2-7
TGTGCCAGCAGCCTACTGCCGTTGACAGGGGGCAGGTATGGCTACACCTTC	CASSLLPLTGGRYGYTF	TRBD1	few	TRBV9	TRBJ1-2
TGTGCCACCAGTGATCCCAGGGGATTTCCCCATCAACCGCACAGATACGCGTATTTT	CATSDPRGFPHQPHRYAYF	NA	NA	TRBV24-1	TRBJ2-3
TGCAGTGCTACCCCCGGGACAGGGAATAGGTACGAGCAGTACTTC	CSATPGTGNRYEQYF	TRBD1	NA	TRBV20-1	TRBJ2-7
TGTGCCACCAGTGACCGCGGACAGGGCACTGAGCAGTTCTTC	CATSDRGQGTEQFF	TRBD1	once	TRBV24-1	TRBJ2-1
TGCAGTGCTAGAGGATTGACAGGAGGGGTGGGCTATGGCTACACCTTC	CSARGLTGGVGYGYTF	NA	NA	TRBV20-1	TRBJ1-2
TGCGCCAGCAGCTTGGGGGGACTAGCGGGGGGAGTCAACAATGAGCAGTTCTTC	CASSLGGLAGGVNNEQFF	TRBD2	once	TRBV5-1	TRBJ2-1
TGTGCCAGCAGCACTCGCACCGGGGAGCTGTTTTTT	CASSTRTGELFF	NA	NA	TRBV7-2	TRBJ2-2
TGCAGCGTTGAGGCTAGCGGGTACAATGAGCAGTTCTTC	CSVEASGYNEQFF	TRBD2	NA	TRBV29-1	TRBJ2-1
TGTGCCAGCAGTCTACTAGCGGGAGTGGGAGAGCGGTACTTC	CASSLLAGVGERYF	TRBD2	once	TRBV6-4	TRBJ2-4
TGTGCCAGCAGCCAAGGGATGCAGGGGAGAGGCTACACCTTC	CASSQGMQGRGYTF	NA	NA	TRBV3-1	TRBJ1-2
TGTGCCAGCAGCTTAGAAGCGGGAGTCCCGGACAGATACGCGTATTTT	CASSLEAGVPDRYAYF	TRBD2	NA	TRBV7-8	TRBJ2-3
TGTGCCAGCAGCTTAGGGGGCCTAGCGGGACACGAGCAGTTCTTC	CASSLGGLAGHEQFF	TRBD2	NA	TRBV7-2	TRBJ2-1
TGTGCCAGCAGCCCGAGGGACAGGGGAATAAATGAGCAGTTCTTC	CASSPRDRGINEQFF	TRBD1	NA	TRBV7-2	TRBJ2-1
TGTGCCAGCAGTTATGGCGGAGGAGGGTCTGGCTATGGCTACACCTTC	CASSYGGGGSGYGYTF	NA	few	TRBV6-5	TRBJ1-2
TGTGCCAGCAGCTTAGGATCTCAGGGGAGGGACACTGAAGCTTTCTTT	CASSLGSQGRDTEAFF	NA	NA	TRBV7-8	TRBJ1-1
TGCGCCAGCAGCTTGGGGACAGGGAAGAATGAGCAGTTCTTC	CASSLGTGKNEQFF	TRBD1	NA	TRBV5-1	TRBJ2-1
TGCGCCAGCCGCGAGGGGTCGACTAAAGGTGACGCGTATTTT	CASREGSTKGDAYF	NA	NA	TRBV5-1	TRBJ2-3
TGCAGCGTTGAGGCGGACGCCTACAATGAGCAGTTCTTC	CSVEADAYNEQFF	NA	NA	TRBV29-1	TRBJ2-1
TGTGCCAGCAGTTACTCATCGAGAATATGGGACAGTAGATCCTACGAGCAGTACTTC	CASSYSSRIWDSRSYEQYF	TRBD1	NA	TRBV6-5	TRBJ2-7
TGTGCCAGCAGACGGGACATCGCCGCTTTCTTT	CASRRDIAAFF	NA	NA	TRBV28	TRBJ1-1
TGTGCCAGCAGCCAACTAGCGGGATTGCACAGATACGCGTATTTT	CASSQLAGLHRYAYF	TRBD2	NA	TRBV3-1	TRBJ2-3
TGTGCCAGCGAAGCGGGGGGCAACATTCAGTACTTC	CASEAGGNIQYF	TRBD2	few	TRBV2	TRBJ2-4
TGCGCCAGCAGCCGGCGGACTAGCGGGACCCCTCCCTACAATGAGCAGTTATTC	CASSRRTSGTPPYNEQLF	TRBD2	NA	TRBV4-1	TRBJ2-1
TGTGCCAGCAGTTACGGCTCTAGTGCAACCTACGAGCAGTACTTC	CASSYGSSATYEQYF	NA	NA	TRBV6-5	TRBJ2-7
TGTGCCAGCAGCCGTGGGACCTCCCAAGAGACCCAGTACTTC	CASSRGTSQETQYF	NA	few	TRBV7-8	TRBJ2-5
TGTGCCAGCAGCCGGGACCAGCCCTCCTACAATGAGCAGTTCTTC	CASSRDQPSYNEQFF	NA	few	TRBV7-9	TRBJ2-1
TGTGCCAGCAGCCCCGACGTGTCCGTTCCTACTGAAGCTTTCTTT	CASSPDVSVPTEAFF	NA	few	TRBV7-9	TRBJ1-1
TGTGCCACCAGCAGACAAGACAGGGTCCAAGAGACCCAGTACTTC	CATSRQDRVQETQYF	TRBD1	NA	TRBV15	TRBJ2-5
TGTGCCAGCAGCCAAAGGCGAGCGTTAGGAGATACGCAGTATTTT	CASSQRRALGDTQYF	NA	NA	TRBV3-1	TRBJ2-3
TGTGCCTGGAGTGTAGGCGGGAAGGGATACGGCTACACCTTC	CAWSVGGKGYGYTF	NA	NA	TRBV30	TRBJ1-2
TGCGCCAGCAGCTTAAGTCAGCTTGGCAATGAGCAGTTCTTC	CASSLSQLGNEQFF	NA	few	TRBV5-1	TRBJ2-1
TGTGCCACCAGCAGAGGCGGCGCCCCGTCCTACAATGAGCAGTTCTTC	CATSRGGAPSYNEQFF	NA	NA	TRBV15	TRBJ2-1
TGTGCCAGCAGTTACCGCCTAGCGGGAGGAGAGACCCAGTACTTC	CASSYRLAGGETQYF	TRBD2	NA	TRBV6-5	TRBJ2-5
TGCGCCAGCAGCTTGGGCCAGGGACAGGCCTCCTACGAGCAGTACTTC	CASSLGQGQASYEQYF	TRBD1	few	TRBV5-1	TRBJ2-7
TGCGCCAGCAGCGGGACCGGGACGTCGAACGCGTATTTT	CASSGTGTSNAYF	NA	few	TRBV5-1	TRBJ2-3